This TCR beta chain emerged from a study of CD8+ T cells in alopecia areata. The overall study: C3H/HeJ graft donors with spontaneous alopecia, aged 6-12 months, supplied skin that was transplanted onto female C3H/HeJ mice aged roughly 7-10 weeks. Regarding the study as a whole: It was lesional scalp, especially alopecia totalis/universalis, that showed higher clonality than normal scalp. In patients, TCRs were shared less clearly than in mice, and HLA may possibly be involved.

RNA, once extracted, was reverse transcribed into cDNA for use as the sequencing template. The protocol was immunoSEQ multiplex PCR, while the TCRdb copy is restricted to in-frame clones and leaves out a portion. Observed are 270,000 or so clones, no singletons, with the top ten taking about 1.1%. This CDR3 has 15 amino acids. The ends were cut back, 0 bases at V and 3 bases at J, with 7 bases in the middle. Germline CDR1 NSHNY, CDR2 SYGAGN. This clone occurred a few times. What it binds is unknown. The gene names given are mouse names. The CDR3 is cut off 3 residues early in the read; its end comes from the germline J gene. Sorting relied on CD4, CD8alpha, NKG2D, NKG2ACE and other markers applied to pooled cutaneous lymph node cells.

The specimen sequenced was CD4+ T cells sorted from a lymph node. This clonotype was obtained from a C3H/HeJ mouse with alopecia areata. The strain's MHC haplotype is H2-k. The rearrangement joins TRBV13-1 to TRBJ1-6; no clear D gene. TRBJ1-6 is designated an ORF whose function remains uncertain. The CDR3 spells CASSDAGYYNSPLYF. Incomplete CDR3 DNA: TGTGCCAGCAGTGATGCAGGTTACTATAATTCGCCC.